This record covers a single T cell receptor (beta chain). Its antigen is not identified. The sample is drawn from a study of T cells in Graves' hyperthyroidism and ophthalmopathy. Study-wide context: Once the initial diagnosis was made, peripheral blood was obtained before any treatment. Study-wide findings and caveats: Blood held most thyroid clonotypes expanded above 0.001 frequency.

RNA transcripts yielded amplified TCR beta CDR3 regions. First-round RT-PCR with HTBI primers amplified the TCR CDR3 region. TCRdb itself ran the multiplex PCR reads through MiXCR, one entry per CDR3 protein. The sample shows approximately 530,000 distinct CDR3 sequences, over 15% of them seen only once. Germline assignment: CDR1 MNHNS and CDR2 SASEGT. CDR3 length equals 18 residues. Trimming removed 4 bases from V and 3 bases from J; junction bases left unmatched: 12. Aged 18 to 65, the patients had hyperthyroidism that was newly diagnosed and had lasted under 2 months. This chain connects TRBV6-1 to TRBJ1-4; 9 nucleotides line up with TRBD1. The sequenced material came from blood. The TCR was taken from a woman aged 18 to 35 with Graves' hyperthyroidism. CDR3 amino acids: CASSARGTGLGANEKLFF. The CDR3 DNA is TGTGCCAGCAGTGCCCGGGGGACAGGGCTCGGGGCTAATGAAAAACTGTTTTTT.